This TCR beta chain was observed in a study of T cells in Graves' hyperthyroidism and ophthalmopathy. General study points: From stable hyperthyroidism, ophthalmopathy was separated by a 13 V-J model.

Amplification targeted TCR beta CDR3 regions from RNA transcripts. A first-round RT-PCR of the TCR CDR3 used the HTBI primer set. TCRdb passed the multiplex PCR reads through MiXCR, listing each CDR3 protein once. The sample holds around 300,000 distinct CDR3 sequences, approximately 14% seen once. This clonotype showed up just a few times. Antigen: not known. The J segment lost 1 base and the V segment lost 3 bases, leaving 6 bases of the junction unmatched. Germline CDR1 DFQATT, CDR2 SNEGSKA (reference sequence). The CDR3 extends over 15 amino acids. This sequence was found in a woman aged 40 to 50 with Graves' hyperthyroidism. The genes are TRBV20-1 and TRBJ2-3, with 8 positions matching TRBD2. Input material: blood. The CDR3 DNA reads TGCAGTGCTAGCATTCGGGAGGGGGGCACAGATACGCAGTATTTT. Protein product: CSASIREGGTDTQYF.